These 8 T cell receptor beta chains were sequenced from one sample in a study of patients and donors after allogeneic stem cell transplantation. TCRdb itself ran the RT-PCR reads through MiXCR, one entry per CDR3 protein. The sample shows approximately 170,000 distinct CDR3 sequences, over 25% of them seen only once. Sample: blood, either unsorted or a sorted T cell fraction (not recorded which). These receptors came from a human donor who was either an allogeneic HSCT recipient or a stem cell or donor lymphocyte infusion donor (not recorded which). It is not recorded whose cells these are; they may come from a transplant donor.

This sequence joins TRBV4-2 and TRBJ2-7, with 7 bases matching TRBD2. From germline, CDR1 is LGHNA and CDR2 YNFKEQ. This CDR3 spans 15 amino acids. The V and J ends lost 3 bases and 4 bases, in that order; junction bases with no gene match: 9. This CDR3 is CASSQGGRLRYEQYF. In nucleotides, the CDR3 is TGTGCCAGCAGCCAGGGAGGGAGACTTCGGTACGAGCAGTACTTC.

This clonotype was observed a handful of times. The genes are TRBV5-5 and TRBJ1-3; D is undetermined. Trimming stripped 4 bases from V and 6 bases from J, with 14 bases between. The germline V gene has CDR1 SGHKS and CDR2 YYEKEE (reference sequence). The CDR3 spans 14 residues. The DNA of the CDR3 is TGTGCCAGCAGCATCAGGATGACCGAAAACACCATATATTTT. Translated, it gives CASSIRMTENTIYF.

The table lists this clonotype with a few counts. The chain uses TRBV20-1 and TRBJ2-1; D uncertain. Trimming cost V 3 bases and J 5 bases, with 2 bases left between them. This CDR3 is built from 10 residues. Germline CDR1 and CDR2: DFQATT and SNEGSKA (reference sequence). DNA of the CDR3: TGCAGTGCTAGGAACAATGAGCAGTTCTTC. It is translated as CSARNNEQFF.

Only a few counts were recorded for this clonotype. The rearrangement joins TRBV20-1 to TRBJ1-2, with D possibly being TRBD1 (5 bases). Trimming took off 0 bases at V and 8 bases at J, with 13 bases between the two ends. This CDR3 contains 13 residues. CDR1 DFQATT and CDR2 SNEGSKA come from the germline V gene (reference sequence). This CDR3 is CSARDPGTVGYTF. The CDR3 coding sequence is TGCAGTGCTAGAGATCCCGGGACGGTAGGCTACACCTTC.

The chain combines TRBV27 with TRBJ2-7; tentative D call: TRBD2 (6 bases). This CDR3 comprises 15 residues. V was pared by 2 bases and J by 2 bases, with 13 bases between. Germline lookup yields CDR1 MNHEY and CDR2 SMNVEV (reference sequence). The CDR3 DNA follows: TGTGCCAGCAGTTTACGCCGGGAGCCTGCCTACGAGCAGTACTTC. Its protein product is CASSLRREPAYEQYF.

The chain carries TRBV6-5 and TRBJ1-4; 11 bases fit TRBD1. Germline V gives CDR1 MNHEY, CDR2 SVGAGI. This CDR3 is 18 amino acids long. The trim removed 7 bases at V and 7 bases at J, leaving 17 bases unmatched. CDR3 DNA sequence: TGTGCCAGCACCAACCCGGGACAGGGGGTACCGAGGGGTGAAAAACTGTTTTTT. This codes for CASTNPGQGVPRGEKLFF.

This clonotype was seen a few times. The chain joins TRBV10-3 to TRBJ1-4, with D unclear. CDR1 is ENHRY, CDR2 SYGVKD, per germline. This CDR3 is built from 15 residues. Trimming shortened V by 2 bases and J by 6 bases, and 13 bases separated the two germline ends. The CDR3 coding sequence is TGTGCCATCAGTGAGCTGGAGGAGCGTCATGAAAAACTGTTTTTT. It encodes CAISELEERHEKLFF.

The J gene is TRBJ2-2, the V gene TRBV15; D unresolved. V was cut by 1 base and J by 3 bases, with 3 bases left in between. In germline, CDR1 is LNHNV, CDR2 YYDKDF (reference sequence). CDR3 length: 13 residues. Here the CDR3 DNA reads TGTGCCACCAGCAGAGGACACACCGGGGAGCTGTTTTTT. Translated: CATSRGHTGELFF. Combining the CDR3 with reference TRBV15 and TRBJ2-2 gives the whole variable domain DAMVIQNPRYQVTQFGKPVTLSCSQTLNHNVMYWYQQKSSQAPKLLFHYYDKDFNNEADTPDNFQSRRPNTSFCFLDIRSPGLGDTAMYLCATSRGHTGELFFGEGSRLTVL.